The 5 T cell receptor beta chains in this list originate from one sample, sequenced in a study of PD-L1 blockade in urothelial cancer. This table comes from immunoSEQ multiplex PCR, and its TCRdb copy is limited to in-frame clones, with some not included. The sample lists approximately 24,000 clones, approximately 86% occurring once. The sequenced sample was PBMCs, obtained around atezolizumab (anti-PD-L1) treatment. The receptor source for this set is a man aged 55 to 70 with urothelial cancer.

The gene calls are TRBV18 and TRBJ1-2; D possibly corresponds to TRBD1 (5 bases). The germline V gene encodes CDR1 KGHSH and CDR2 LQKENI. The CDR3 extends over 15 amino acids. The V end lost 3 bases, the J end lost 2 bases, and 13 bases lay between the germline ends. CDR3 DNA sequence: TGTGCCAGCTCACCGAACCCCCCAGGGAACTATGGCTACACCTTC. Its translation: CASSPNPPGNYGYTF.

The chain joins TRBV7-6 to TRBJ2-2, with TRBD1 as a possible D gene (6 bases). This CDR3 is 16 amino acids long. The ends were cut back, 3 bases at V and 5 bases at J, with 16 bases in the middle. Germline V gene sequence: CDR1 SGHVS, CDR2 FNYEAQ. Here the CDR3 DNA reads TGTGCCAGCAGCTTGATTGGACGCCAGGGGACCGGGGAGCTGTTTTTT. Translation gives CASSLIGRQGTGELFF.

J is TRBJ1-2 and V is TRBV5-4; D is possibly TRBD1 (6 bases). The V and J ends lost 4 bases and 8 bases respectively, with 15 bases between them. Looked up from germline, CDR1 is SGHNT and CDR2 is YYREEE (reference sequence). The CDR3 contains 13 residues. For the CDR3, the DNA is TGTGCCAGCAGCACCTACAGGGCTGGGGGCTACACCTTC. Its protein is CASSTYRAGGYTF. Using reference TRBV5-4 and TRBJ1-2 for the parts outside the CDR3, the full variable domain is ETGVTQSPTHLIKTRGQQVTLRCSSQSGHNTVSWYQQALGQGPQFIFQYYREEENGRGNFPPRFSGLQFPNYSSELNVNALELDDSALYLCASSTYRAGGYTFGSGTRLTVV.

The chain employs TRBV7-9 and TRBJ2-7; the match to TRBD1 covers 8 bases. The CDR3 has 15 amino acids. Germline-derived CDR1 and CDR2 are SEHNR and FQNEAQ (reference sequence). J was trimmed by 2 bases and V by 4 bases; bases with no gene match: 7. CDR3 nucleotide sequence: TGTGCCAGCAGCTCCAAACAGGGGGATACCTACGAGCAGTACTTC. This sequence encodes CASSSKQGDTYEQYF.

The rearrangement links TRBV28 to TRBJ1-6; TRBD1 might be the D (5 bases). Between the trimmed V and J ends, which lost 5 bases and 6 bases, there was a span of 14 bases. This CDR3 has 15 amino acids. From germline, CDR1 is MDHEN and CDR2 SYDVKM. The CDR3 bases are TGTGCCAGCAGTCTCGCAGGGTCGGGTAATTCACCCCTCCACTTT. Translated: CASSLAGSGNSPLHF.